This T cell receptor (beta chain) derives from a study of blood T cell repertoires in COVID-19. TCRdb's table, derived via immunoSEQ multiplex PCR, lists solely in-frame clones and lacks some. The sample has 150,000 to 200,000 clones, roughly 84% seen once. Sequencing was done on a sample of PBMCs or T cells enriched from blood (not recorded which). This clonotype originated in a man aged 60 to 75 who had recovered from COVID-19.

DNA of the CDR3: TGTGCCAGCAAAGCCGAACCTTATCAGCCCCAGCATTTT. This codes for CASKAEPYQPQHF. The chain has TRBV2 and TRBJ1-5; no clear D gene. The length of the CDR3 is 13 residues. The germline gives CDR1 SNHLY, CDR2 FYNNEI. The germline V and J ends were trimmed by 7 bases and 5 bases, with 12 bases remaining between them.